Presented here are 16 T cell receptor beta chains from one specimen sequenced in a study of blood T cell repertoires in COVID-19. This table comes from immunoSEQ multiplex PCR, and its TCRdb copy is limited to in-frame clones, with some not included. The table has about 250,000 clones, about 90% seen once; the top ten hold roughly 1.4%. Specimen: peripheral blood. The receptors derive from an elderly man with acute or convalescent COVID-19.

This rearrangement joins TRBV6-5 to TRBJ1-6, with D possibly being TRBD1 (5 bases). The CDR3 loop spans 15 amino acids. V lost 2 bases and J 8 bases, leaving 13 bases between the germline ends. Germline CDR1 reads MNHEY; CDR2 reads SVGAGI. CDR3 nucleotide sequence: TGTGCCAGCAGTTACGTTACAGGTGGGGATTCACCCCTCCACTTT. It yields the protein CASSYVTGGDSPLHF.

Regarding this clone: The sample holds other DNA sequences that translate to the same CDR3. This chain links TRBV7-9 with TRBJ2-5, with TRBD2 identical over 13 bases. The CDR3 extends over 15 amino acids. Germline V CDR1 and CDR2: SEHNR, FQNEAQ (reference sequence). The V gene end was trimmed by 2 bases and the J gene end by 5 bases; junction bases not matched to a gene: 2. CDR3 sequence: CASSLTSGGAETQYF. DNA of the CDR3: TGTGCCAGCAGCTTAACTAGCGGGGGGGCGGAGACCCAGTACTTC.

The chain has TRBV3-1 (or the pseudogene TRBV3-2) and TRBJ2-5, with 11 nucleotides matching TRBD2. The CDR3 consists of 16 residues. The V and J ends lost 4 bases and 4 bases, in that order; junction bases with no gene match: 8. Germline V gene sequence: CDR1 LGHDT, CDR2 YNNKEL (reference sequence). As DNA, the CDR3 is TGTGCCAGCAGCCCCTGGGGTAGCGGGAGGGGAGAGACCCAGTACTTC. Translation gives CASSPWGSGRGETQYF.

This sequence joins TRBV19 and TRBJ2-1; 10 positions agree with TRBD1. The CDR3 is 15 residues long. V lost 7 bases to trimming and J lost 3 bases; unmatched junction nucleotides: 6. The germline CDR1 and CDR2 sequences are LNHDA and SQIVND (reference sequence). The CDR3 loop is CASTRTGGLYNEQFF. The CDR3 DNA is TGTGCCAGTACCAGGACAGGGGGACTCTACAATGAGCAGTTCTTC.

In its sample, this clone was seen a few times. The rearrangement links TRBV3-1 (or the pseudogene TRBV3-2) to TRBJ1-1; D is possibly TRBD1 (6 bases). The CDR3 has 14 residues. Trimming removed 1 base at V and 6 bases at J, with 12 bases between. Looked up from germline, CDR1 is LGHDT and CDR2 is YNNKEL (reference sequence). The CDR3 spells CASSQVHKGAEAFF. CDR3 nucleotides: TGTGCCAGCAGCCAAGTTCACAAGGGGGCTGAAGCTTTCTTT.

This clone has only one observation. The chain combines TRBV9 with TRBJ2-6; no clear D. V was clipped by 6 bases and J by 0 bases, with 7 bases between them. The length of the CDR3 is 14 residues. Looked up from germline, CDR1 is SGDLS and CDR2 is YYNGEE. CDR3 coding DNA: TGTGCCAGCACCCAGGCCTCTGGGGCCAACGTCCTGACTTTC. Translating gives CASTQASGANVLTF.

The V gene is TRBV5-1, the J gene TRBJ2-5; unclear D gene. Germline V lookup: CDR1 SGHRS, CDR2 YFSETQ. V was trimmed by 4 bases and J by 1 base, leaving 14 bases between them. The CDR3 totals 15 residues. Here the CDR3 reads CASSPGSLGQETQYF. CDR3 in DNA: TGCGCCAGCAGCCCCGGGTCCTTGGGCCAAGAGACCCAGTACTTC. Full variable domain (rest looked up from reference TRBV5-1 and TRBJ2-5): KAGVTQTPRYLIKTRGQQVTLSCSPISGHRSVSWYQQTPGQGLQFLFEYFSETQRNKGNFPGRFSGRQFSNSRSEMNVSTLELGDSALYLCASSPGSLGQETQYFGPGTRLLVL.

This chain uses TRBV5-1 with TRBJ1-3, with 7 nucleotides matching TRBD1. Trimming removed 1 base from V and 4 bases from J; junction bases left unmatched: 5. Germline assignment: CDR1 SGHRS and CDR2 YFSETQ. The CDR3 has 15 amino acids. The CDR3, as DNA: TGCGCCAGCAGCTTGCGACAGGGTACGGGAAACACCATATATTTT. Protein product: CASSLRQGTGNTIYF. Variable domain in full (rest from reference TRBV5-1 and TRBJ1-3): KAGVTQTPRYLIKTRGQQVTLSCSPISGHRSVSWYQQTPGQGLQFLFEYFSETQRNKGNFPGRFSGRQFSNSRSEMNVSTLELGDSALYLCASSLRQGTGNTIYFGEGSWLTVV.

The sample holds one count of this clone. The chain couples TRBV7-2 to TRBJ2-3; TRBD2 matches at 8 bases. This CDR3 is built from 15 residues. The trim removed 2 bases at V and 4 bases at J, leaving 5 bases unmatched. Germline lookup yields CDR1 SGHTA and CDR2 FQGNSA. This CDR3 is CASSLQRGTADTQYF. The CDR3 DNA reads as TGTGCCAGCAGCTTACAGCGGGGGACTGCAGATACGCAGTATTTT.

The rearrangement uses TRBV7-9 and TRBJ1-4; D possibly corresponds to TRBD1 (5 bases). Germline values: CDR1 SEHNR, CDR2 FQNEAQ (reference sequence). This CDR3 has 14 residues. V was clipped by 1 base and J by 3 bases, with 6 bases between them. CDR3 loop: CASSLGQPNEKLFF. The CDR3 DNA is TGTGCCAGCAGCTTAGGACAGCCTAATGAAAAACTGTTTTTT.

This CDR3 is CASSSRTGGQPQHF. The CDR3, as DNA: TGTGCCAGCAGTTCTCGGACAGGGGGTCAGCCCCAGCATTTT. The genes are TRBV27 and TRBJ1-5; TRBD1 aligns across 10 bases. Looked up from germline, CDR1 is MNHEY and CDR2 is SMNVEV (reference sequence). The CDR3 spans 14 residues. After removal of 4 bases from V and 6 bases from J, the junction contained 3 bases not matched to a gene.

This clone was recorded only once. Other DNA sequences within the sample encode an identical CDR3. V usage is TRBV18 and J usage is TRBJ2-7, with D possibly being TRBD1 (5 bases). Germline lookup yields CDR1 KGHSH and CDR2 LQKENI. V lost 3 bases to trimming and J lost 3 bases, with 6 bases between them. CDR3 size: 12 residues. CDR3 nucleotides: TGTGCCAGCTCACCTGACAGCTACGAGCAGTACTTC. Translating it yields CASSPDSYEQYF.

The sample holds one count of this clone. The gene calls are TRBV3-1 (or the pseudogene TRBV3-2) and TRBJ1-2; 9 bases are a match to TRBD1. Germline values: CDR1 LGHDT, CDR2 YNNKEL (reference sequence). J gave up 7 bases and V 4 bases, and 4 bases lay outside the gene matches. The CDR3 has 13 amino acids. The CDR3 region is CASSRRQGGGYTF. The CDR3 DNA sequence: TGTGCCAGCAGCCGACGACAGGGGGGTGGCTACACCTTC.

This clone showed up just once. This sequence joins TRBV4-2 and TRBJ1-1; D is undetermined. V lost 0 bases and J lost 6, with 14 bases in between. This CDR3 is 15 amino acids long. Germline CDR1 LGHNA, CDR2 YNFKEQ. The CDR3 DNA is TGTGCCAGCAGCCAAGATAGGGCCCTGGACTCTGAAGCTTTCTTT. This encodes CASSQDRALDSEAFF.

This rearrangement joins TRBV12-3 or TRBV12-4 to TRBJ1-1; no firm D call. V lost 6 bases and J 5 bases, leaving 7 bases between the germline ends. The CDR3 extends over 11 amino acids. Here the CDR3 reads CASSSMTEAFF. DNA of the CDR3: TGTGCCAGCAGCTCTATGACTGAAGCTTTCTTT.

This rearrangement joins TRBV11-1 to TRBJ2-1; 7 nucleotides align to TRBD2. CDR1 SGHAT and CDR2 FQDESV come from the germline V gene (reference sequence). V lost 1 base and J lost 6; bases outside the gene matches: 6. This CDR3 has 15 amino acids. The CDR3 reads CASSLVRGRANEQFF. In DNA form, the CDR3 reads TGTGCCAGCAGCTTAGTTCGGGGGAGGGCCAATGAGCAGTTCTTC.